This T cell receptor beta chain was captured by sequencing in a study of T cells in Graves' hyperthyroidism and ophthalmopathy (dated by TCRdb to about 2019). Study-level background: Peripheral blood samples were taken at the time of initial diagnosis, prior to any treatment. Prospective prediction of ophthalmopathy was tested in an independent validation cohort consisting of 18 to 20 hyperthyroidism patients and some 17 patients who later progressed to ophthalmopathy. Once sampling was done, hyperthyroidism patients were given methimazole at a starting dose of 30 mg daily, whereas ophthalmopathy patients were given high-dose intravenous methylprednisolone. To identify distinguishing TCR V-J signatures, a discovery cohort of around 100 patients was used, comprising under 45 with Graves' ophthalmopathy and under 60 with stable Graves' hyperthyroidism. According to the paper, TCR Vbeta CDR3 sequencing was carried out on over 130 peripheral blood samples, which came from over 40 ophthalmopathy, under 85 hyperthyroidism and around 17 progressor patients. In about six Graves' hyperthyroidism patients, the study also compared T-cell repertoires from thyroid tissue with T-cell repertoires from blood. The 95 to 100 discovery patients were randomly divided into training and test sets at a 7:3 ratio. Broad study findings and their caveats: Sample size was not statistically predetermined, and investigators were not blinded to group allocation. In cross-validation, a model built on a 13 V-J signature told ophthalmopathy apart from stable hyperthyroidism with 85% to 90% sensitivity and around 84% specificity, and in testing the same model reached 80%/75%. In validation, the model predicted progression to ophthalmopathy a median of about 6.8 months before onset, with roughly 71% sensitivity and roughly 77% specificity. Most expanded thyroid clonotypes (frequency above 0.001) were also detected in blood, suggesting blood repertoires may reflect thyroid immune responses.

Germline trimming: 1 base from V, 5 bases from J; junction bases outside gene matches: 10. Via the germline V gene (reference sequence), CDR1 is LGHDT and CDR2 YNNKEL. The CDR3 runs 16 amino acids, cysteine and phenylalanine included. The read is trimmed to its CDR3 DNA, 48 bases read in frame from base 1. The TCR beta CDR3 regions were amplified from the RNA transcripts. The TCR CDR3 was subjected to a first round of RT-PCR using the HTBI primer set and the Qiagen OneStep RT-PCR kit. A second multiplex PCR round built the libraries, followed by size selection and purification. Sequencing of the libraries was done on an Illumina HiSeq2000 using paired-end 100 bp reads. For the original study's pipeline: SOAPnuke was used to process the raw data, removing reads that contained adapters or uncalled bases, had a mean Phred below 15, or lacked an exact match to the constant primer or identifier. COPE v1.2.5 was used to merge the high-quality paired reads, and each unique nucleotide sequence was defined as a clonotype. Clonotypes were aligned to IMGT TRBV, TRBD and TRBJ reference segments using MiTCR v1.1. The analysis included only V-J combinations with a frequency above 0.0001, which together covered roughly 99% of the repertoires. The TCS score was defined as F50 (clonal expansion) divided by E x V (chaos), with BLOSUM62-based TCRdist calculated between CDR3 peptides within each V-J. Welch's t-statistics and random forest reduced 500 to 550 V-J features to 10 to 15, which were used in a naive Bayes classifier (R e1071). Using fastp trimming at Q25 and MiXCR clonotype assembly, TCRdb reanalyzed the public sequencing data and kept in-frame beta chains. When rows share a CDR3 protein, they turn into one entry using the most common DNA and genes. TCRdb's processing, not the study's, gives the V and J calls here. Present in this sample are 450,000 to 600,000 distinct CDR3 sequences, just under 20% of which were seen just once. The top ten hold about 50% of the sample.

Ophthalmopathy patients had moderately to severely active disease, Clinical Activity Score of at least 3, NOSPECS grade of at least 4, and duration under 3 months. Patients with uncontrolled infections, other autoimmune diseases, pregnancy or lactation were excluded. Diagnoses were established on the basis of clinical symptoms, serum thyroxine and TRAb, thyroid ultrasound, and orbital computed tomography. Ficoll-Paque density gradient centrifugation was used to isolate PBMCs from approximately 11 ml of fresh peripheral blood. Trizol reagent was used to extract total RNA, and RNA quality was then checked on an Agilent 2100 Bioanalyzer. With regard to this clonotype: Its antigen target is currently unknown. Nothing much larger sits one base from this clone, and base qualities are not available.

Material: blood. The V and J genes are TRBV3-1 and TRBJ2-5, and 7 bases in between align with TRBD2. This clonotype originated in a man in his forties with Graves' ophthalmopathy. The CDR3 corresponds to CASSQGGGQWLETQYF. The sequence in DNA is TGTGCCAGCAGCCAAGGCGGGGGTCAATGGTTGGAGACCCAGTACTTC.